The sample holds one count of the clone carrying this T cell receptor beta chain. Its antigen remains unidentified. All of the isolated RNA was reverse transcribed, so expressed TCRB transcripts were sequenced. Clones were sequenced by immunoSEQ multiplex PCR, and TCRdb holds only the in-frame ones, with some missing. The repertoire has fewer than 150,000 clones, 6.9% of them found once; the top ten carry approximately 1.5%. This sample was taken from a study of beta chain features in type 1 diabetes. Findings and caveats of the study: A closer apparent resemblance between naive, central memory and Treg TCRB repertoires was seen in patients than in healthy donors.

Trimming took off 4 bases at V and 5 bases at J, with 16 bases between the two ends. CDR3 length: 16 amino acids. CDR1 is SGDLS and CDR2 is YYNGEE in the germline V gene. The chain joins TRBV9 to TRBJ1-6; D gene ambiguous. This clonotype was sampled from a woman aged 30 to 39 in good health. Source material: central memory CD4+ T cells from blood. The DNA of the CDR3 is TGTGCCAGCAGCCCTGAAGGCGCAGGTCATAATTCACCCCTCCACTTT. The encoded protein is CASSPEGAGHNSPLHF.